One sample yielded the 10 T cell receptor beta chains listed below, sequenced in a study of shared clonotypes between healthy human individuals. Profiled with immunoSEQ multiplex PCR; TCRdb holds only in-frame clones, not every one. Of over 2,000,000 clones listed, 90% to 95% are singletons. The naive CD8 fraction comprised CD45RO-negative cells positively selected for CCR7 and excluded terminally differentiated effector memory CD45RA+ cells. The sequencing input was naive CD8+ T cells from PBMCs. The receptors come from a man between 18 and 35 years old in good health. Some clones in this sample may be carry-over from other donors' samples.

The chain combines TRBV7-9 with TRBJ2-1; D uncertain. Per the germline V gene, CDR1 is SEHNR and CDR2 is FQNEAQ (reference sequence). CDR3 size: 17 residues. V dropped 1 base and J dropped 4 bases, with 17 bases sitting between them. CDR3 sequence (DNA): TGTGCCAGCAGCTTAGAGGGAACTTATTCCCGGTACAATGAGCAGTTCTTC. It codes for CASSLEGTYSRYNEQFF.

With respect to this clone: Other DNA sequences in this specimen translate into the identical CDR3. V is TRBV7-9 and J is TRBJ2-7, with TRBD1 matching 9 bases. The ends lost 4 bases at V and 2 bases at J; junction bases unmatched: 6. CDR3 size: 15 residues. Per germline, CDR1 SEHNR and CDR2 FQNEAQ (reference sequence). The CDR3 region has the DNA TGTGCCAGCAGCTCGCGGGACAGGGTTCCCTACGAGCAGTACTTC. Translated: CASSSRDRVPYEQYF.

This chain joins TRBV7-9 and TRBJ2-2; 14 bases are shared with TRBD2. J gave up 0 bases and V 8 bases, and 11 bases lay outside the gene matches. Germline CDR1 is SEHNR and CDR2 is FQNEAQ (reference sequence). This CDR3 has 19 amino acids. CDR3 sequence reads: CASLRTEGLAGANTGELFF. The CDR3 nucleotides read TGTGCCAGCCTCCGGACAGAGGGACTAGCGGGAGCGAACACCGGGGAGCTGTTTTTT.

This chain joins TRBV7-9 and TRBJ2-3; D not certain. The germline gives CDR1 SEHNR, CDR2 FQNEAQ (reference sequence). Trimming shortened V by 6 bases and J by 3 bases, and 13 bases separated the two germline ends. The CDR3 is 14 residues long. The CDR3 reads CASSTGENTDTQYF. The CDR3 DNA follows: TGTGCCAGCAGTACGGGTGAGAATACAGATACGCAGTATTTT.

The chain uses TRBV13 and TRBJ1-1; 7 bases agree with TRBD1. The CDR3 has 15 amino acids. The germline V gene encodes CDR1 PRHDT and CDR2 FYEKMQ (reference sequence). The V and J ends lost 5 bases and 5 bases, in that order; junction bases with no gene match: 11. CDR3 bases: TGTGCCAGCAGCCGAGGGGGCGGTTGGGAAACTGAAGCTTTCTTT. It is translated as CASSRGGGWETEAFF.

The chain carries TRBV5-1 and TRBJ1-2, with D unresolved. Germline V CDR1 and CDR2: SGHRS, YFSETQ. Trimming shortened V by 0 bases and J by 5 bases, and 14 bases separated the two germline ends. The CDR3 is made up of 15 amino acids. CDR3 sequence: CASSLEWVDPYGYTF. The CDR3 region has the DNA TGCGCCAGCAGCTTGGAATGGGTTGACCCTTATGGCTACACCTTC. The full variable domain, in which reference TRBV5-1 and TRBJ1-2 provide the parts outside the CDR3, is KAGVTQTPRYLIKTRGQQVTLSCSPISGHRSVSWYQQTPGQGLQFLFEYFSETQRNKGNFPGRFSGRQFSNSRSEMNVSTLELGDSALYLCASSLEWVDPYGYTFGSGTRLTVV.

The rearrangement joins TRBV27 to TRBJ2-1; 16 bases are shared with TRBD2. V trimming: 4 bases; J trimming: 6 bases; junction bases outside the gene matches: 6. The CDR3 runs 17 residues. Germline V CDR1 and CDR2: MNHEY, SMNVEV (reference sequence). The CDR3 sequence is CASSSGLAGGPSNEQFF. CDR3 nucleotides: TGTGCCAGCAGTTCGGGACTAGCGGGAGGGCCGAGCAATGAGCAGTTCTTC.

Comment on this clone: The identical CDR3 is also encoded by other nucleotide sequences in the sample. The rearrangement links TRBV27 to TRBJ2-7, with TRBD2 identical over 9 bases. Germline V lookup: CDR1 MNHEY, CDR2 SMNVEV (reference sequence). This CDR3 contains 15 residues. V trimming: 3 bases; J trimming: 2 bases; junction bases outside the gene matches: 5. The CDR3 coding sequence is TGTGCCAGCAGTTTGTCACTAGCGGGTACCTACGAGCAGTACTTC. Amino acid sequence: CASSLSLAGTYEQYF.

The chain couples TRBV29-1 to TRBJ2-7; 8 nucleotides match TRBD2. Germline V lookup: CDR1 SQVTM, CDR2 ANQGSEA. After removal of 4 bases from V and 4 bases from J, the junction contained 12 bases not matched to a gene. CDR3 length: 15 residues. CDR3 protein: CSVVETSATTYEQYF. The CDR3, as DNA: TGCAGCGTTGTAGAGACTAGCGCGACGACTTACGAGCAGTACTTC.

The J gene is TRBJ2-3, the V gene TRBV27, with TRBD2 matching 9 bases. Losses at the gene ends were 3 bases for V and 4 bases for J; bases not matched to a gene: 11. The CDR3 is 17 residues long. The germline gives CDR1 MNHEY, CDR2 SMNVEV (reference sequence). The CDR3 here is CASSFGARGGGSDTQYF. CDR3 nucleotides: TGTGCCAGCAGTTTTGGGGCGCGGGGGGGCGGATCAGATACGCAGTATTTT.